The 16 T cell receptor beta chains given below trace back to one sample, sequenced in a study of blood T cell repertoires in COVID-19. The protocol was immunoSEQ multiplex PCR, while the TCRdb copy is restricted to in-frame clones and leaves out a portion. This sample has more than 95,000 clones, with roughly 90% found just once. The sequencing sample was made of peripheral blood. The receptor set was obtained from a woman older than 75 with acute or convalescent COVID-19.

The rearrangement links TRBV5-1 to TRBJ1-2; the D is unclear. Trimming pared 0 bases from V and 5 bases from J, leaving 8 bases between. Germline CDR1 SGHRS, CDR2 YFSETQ. CDR3 length: 13 residues. The CDR3: CASSLAGVYGYTF. As DNA, the CDR3 is TGCGCCAGCAGCTTGGCCGGGGTATATGGCTACACCTTC.

This rearrangement joins TRBV10-2 to TRBJ2-4; D unclear. Trimming shortened V by 5 bases and J by 1 base, and 12 bases separated the two germline ends. Per the germline V gene, CDR1 is WSHSY and CDR2 is SAAADI. CDR3 length: 15 amino acids. The CDR3 loop reads CASSRTSGAKNIQYF. The CDR3 DNA follows: TGCGCCAGCAGTCGTACTTCGGGTGCCAAAAACATTCAGTACTTC.

V gene TRBV7-4 combines with J gene TRBJ1-4; D is undetermined. V was clipped by 3 bases and J by 2 bases, with 13 bases between them. The CDR3 has 16 amino acids. Per germline, CDR1 SGHVT and CDR2 SQSDAQ. CDR3 bases: TGTGCCAGCAGCTTTAGTGGGCAGGTTACTAATGAAAAACTGTTTTTT. Translating it yields CASSFSGQVTNEKLFF.

J is TRBJ1-5 and V is TRBV12-3 or TRBV12-4; no firm D call. This CDR3 has 13 amino acids. The V and J ends lost 1 base and 6 bases respectively, with 7 bases between them. Here the CDR3 reads CASSLDAGQPQHF. CDR3 bases: TGTGCCAGCAGTTTAGATGCGGGTCAGCCCCAGCATTTT.

J is TRBJ2-2 and V is TRBV19, with a possible D match to TRBD1 (5 bases). Germline loops: CDR1 LNHDA, CDR2 SQIVND (reference sequence). There are 12 residues in the CDR3. V gave up 6 bases and J gave up 6 bases, with 8 bases separating them. The CDR3 spells CASSRVPGELFF. CDR3 in DNA: TGTGCCAGTAGCAGGGTTCCCGGGGAGCTGTTTTTT.

The CDR3: CASSGPTSGSRTGELFF. Here the CDR3 DNA reads TGTGCCAGCAGCGGACCAACTAGCGGGAGCAGAACCGGGGAGCTGTTTTTT. The rearrangement joins TRBV7-8 to TRBJ2-2; the match to TRBD2 covers 11 bases. Germline-derived CDR1 and CDR2 are SGHVS and FQNEAQ. The CDR3 spans 17 residues. V lost 5 bases and J lost 5; bases outside the gene matches: 10. The entire variable domain, with the rest obtained from reference TRBV7-8 and TRBJ2-2, is as follows: GAGVSQSPRYKVAKRGQDVALRCDPISGHVSLFWYQQALGQGPEFLTYFQNEAQLDKSGLPSDRFFAERPEGSVSTLKIQRTQQEDSAVYLCASSGPTSGSRTGELFFGEGSRLTVL.

The chain links TRBV7-8 to TRBJ2-3; D call uncertain. The CDR3 is 14 amino acids. Deletions cut 5 bases from V and 3 bases from J, with 12 bases between. From germline, CDR1 is SGHVS and CDR2 FQNEAQ. CDR3 DNA sequence: TGTGCCAGCAGCAATACAGAAACTACAGATACGCAGTATTTT. Residues: CASSNTETTDTQYF.

This chain uses TRBV3-1 (or the pseudogene TRBV3-2) with TRBJ1-6, with TRBD1 identical over 8 bases. The CDR3 consists of 15 residues. Trimming cost V 6 bases and J 9 bases; bases outside gene matches: 10. From germline, CDR1 is LGHDT and CDR2 YNNKEL (reference sequence). The DNA for the CDR3 is TGTGCCAGCAGTCACGACAGGGGCATTGGTTCACCCCTCCACTTT. Amino acids: CASSHDRGIGSPLHF.

The chain employs TRBV6-5 and TRBJ2-7; D unclear. The length of the CDR3 is 12 residues. The V end lost 8 bases, the J end lost 0 bases, and 8 bases lay between the germline ends. Looked up from germline, CDR1 is MNHEY and CDR2 is SVGAGI. CDR3 sequence: CASSVSSYEQYF. The CDR3 region has the DNA TGTGCCAGCTCAGTCAGCTCCTACGAGCAGTACTTC.

The rearrangement uses TRBV4-1 and TRBJ1-5; D gene uncertain. V was clipped by 6 bases and J by 6 bases, with 12 bases between them. The CDR3 has 13 amino acids. Germline values: CDR1 MGHRA, CDR2 YSYEKL. CDR3 nucleotides: TGCGCCAGCAGTCTCAAAGTCGGTCAGCCCCAGCATTTT. Translating it yields CASSLKVGQPQHF.

CDR3 protein: CASSLGQAPDTQYF. DNA for the CDR3: TGTGCCAGCAGTTTGGGACAGGCCCCAGATACGCAGTATTTT. The chain has TRBV27 and TRBJ2-3; TRBD1 aligns across 8 bases. The CDR3 spans 14 residues. Germline CDR1 MNHEY, CDR2 SMNVEV (reference sequence). The trim removed 3 bases at V and 4 bases at J, leaving 3 bases unmatched.

This clone was seen once. The chain carries TRBV19 and TRBJ1-2, with 8 bases that match TRBD1. This CDR3 comprises 15 residues. Germline CDR1 LNHDA, CDR2 SQIVND (reference sequence). Losses at the gene ends were 3 bases for V and 0 bases for J; bases not matched to a gene: 3. Here the CDR3 reads CASSIRTGPNYGYTF. Here the CDR3 DNA reads TGTGCCAGTAGTATTCGGACAGGGCCTAACTATGGCTACACCTTC.

This chain uses TRBV4-2 with TRBJ2-1; 13 bases match TRBD2. V lost 0 bases to trimming and J lost 7 bases; unmatched junction nucleotides: 3. In germline, CDR1 is LGHNA, CDR2 YNFKEQ. CDR3 length: 16 amino acids. DNA for the CDR3: TGTGCCAGCAGCCAAGAACTAGCGGGAGGGGGAAATGAGCAGTTCTTC. Encoded protein: CASSQELAGGGNEQFF.

This clone appeared once. The chain joins TRBV18 to TRBJ2-7, with 9 bases lining up with TRBD1. Germline V gene data show CDR1 as KGHSH and CDR2 as LQKENI. The V and J ends lost 6 bases and 3 bases, in that order; junction bases with no gene match: 6. The length of the CDR3 is 14 residues. The CDR3 bases are TGTGCCAGCTCGACCGGGACAGGGATCTACGAGCAGTACTTC. Translation: CASSTGTGIYEQYF.

The CDR3 sequence: CASSPGQYEKLFF. CDR3 DNA: TGTGCCAGCAGCCCCGGACAGTACGAAAAACTGTTTTTT. The rearrangement joins TRBV3-1 (or the pseudogene TRBV3-2) to TRBJ1-4; D is perhaps TRBD1 (6 bases). CDR3 length equals 13 residues. Trimming cost V 4 bases and J 8 bases, with 11 bases left between them. CDR1 LGHDT and CDR2 YNNKEL come from the germline V gene (reference sequence).

This rearrangement joins TRBV2 to TRBJ1-4; 10 nucleotides agree with TRBD1. Trimming took 7 bases from V and 8 from J; bases not matched to a gene: 7. Germline V gene lookup returns CDR1 SNHLY and CDR2 FYNNEI. This CDR3 region has 14 residues. The CDR3 here is CASMGDRGLEKLFF. In nucleotides, the CDR3 is TGTGCCAGCATGGGGGACAGGGGACTCGAAAAACTGTTTTTT.